These 25 T cell receptor beta chains share one sample of origin, sequenced in a study of cytomegalovirus exposure and HLA in healthy donors. The PCR employed 60 Vbeta primers together with 13 Jbeta primers. Repertoires were generated with immunoSEQ multiplex PCR, while TCRdb's copy carries only in-frame clones and drops some. The table shows about 160,000 clones, with 75% to 80% occurring only once. The specimen sequenced was PBMCs. The receptors originated from a woman aged 50 to 65 in good health and CMV-seropositive.

V and J are TRBV6-6 and TRBJ2-5; 7 bases line up with TRBD1. The DNA end is a closer match to TRBJ2-7, so the J assignment may be wrong. The CDR3 spans 13 residues. In germline, CDR1 is MNHNY, CDR2 SVGAGI (reference sequence). DNA of the CDR3: TGTGCCAGCAGTTACTGGGACAGCTACGAGCAGTACTTC. The encoded protein is CASSYWDSYEQYF.

V gene TRBV7-2 combines with J gene TRBJ2-3; TRBD2 matches 12 bases. V gave up 6 bases and J gave up 7 bases; unmatched junction bases: 8. CDR3 length equals 15 residues. From germline, CDR1 is SGHTA and CDR2 FQGNSA. CDR3 sequence: CASRSGLAGFHTQYF. The DNA for the CDR3 is TGTGCCAGCAGATCTGGACTAGCGGGGTTTCATACGCAGTATTTT.

In this sample, this clone turned up once. The rearrangement uses TRBV20-1 and TRBJ1-4; no definite D call. The CDR3 runs to 11 residues. The V gene lost 6 bases and the J gene lost 7 bases, with 9 bases spanning the gap. Germline CDR1 is DFQATT and CDR2 is SNEGSKA (reference sequence). The CDR3 is CSAPTGEKLFF. In DNA, the CDR3 is TGCAGTGCACCCACGGGTGAAAAACTGTTTTTT.

This clone turned up a few times. This chain links TRBV10-3 with TRBJ2-5; tentative D call: TRBD1 (6 bases). This CDR3 contains 13 residues. Germline CDR1 and CDR2: ENHRY and SYGVKD. Deletions cut 6 bases from V and 1 base from J, with 9 bases between. CDR3: CAISYRVQETQYF. The CDR3 nucleotides read TGTGCCATCAGCTACAGGGTCCAAGAGACCCAGTACTTC.

This chain connects TRBV4-1 to TRBJ2-5; the D is unclear. The CDR3 length is 15 residues. V lost 0 bases, J lost 3 bases, and 11 bases lay in between. The germline gives CDR1 MGHRA, CDR2 YSYEKL. The CDR3 nucleotides are TGCGCCAGCAGCCAAGATCTATCTCGGGAAGAGACCCAGTACTTC. Its translation: CASSQDLSREETQYF.

This chain connects TRBV27 to TRBJ2-1; weak D call: TRBD1 (6 bases). The ends were cut back, 7 bases at V and 9 bases at J, with 19 bases in the middle. Germline values: CDR1 MNHEY, CDR2 SMNVEV (reference sequence). The CDR3 consists of 14 residues. The CDR3 region is CASTGSGARGEQFF. CDR3 sequence (DNA): TGTGCCAGCACAGGTTCAGGGGCGCGAGGTGAGCAGTTCTTC.

The rearrangement links TRBV6-5 to TRBJ1-2, with TRBD1 as a possible D gene (5 bases). Germline V gene data show CDR1 as MNHEY and CDR2 as SVGAGI. Between the trimmed V and J ends, which lost 4 bases and 3 bases, there was a span of 9 bases. This CDR3 contains 13 residues. For the CDR3, the DNA is TGTGCCAGCAGTTCCAGGGAGGACTATGGCTACACCTTC. Its protein is CASSSREDYGYTF.

This clone occurred once. The chain combines TRBV7-8 with TRBJ1-4; 8 bases map to TRBD1. The CDR3 contains 13 residues. The trim removed 0 bases at V and 12 bases at J, leaving 3 bases unmatched. In germline, CDR1 is SGHVS, CDR2 FQNEAQ. The CDR3 is CASSLARTGQLFF. CDR3 bases: TGTGCCAGCAGCTTAGCCCGGACAGGGCAACTGTTTTTT.

This clone was seen only once. CDR3: CASRTDRENTEAFF. Written as DNA, the CDR3 is TGTGCCAGCAGGACAGACAGGGAAAACACTGAAGCTTTCTTT. This rearrangement joins TRBV6-6 to TRBJ1-1, with TRBD1 matching 7 bases. CDR1 and CDR2 from the germline V gene are MNHNY and SVGAGI (reference sequence). The ends lost 6 bases at V and 2 bases at J; junction bases unmatched: 6. The CDR3 is 14 residues long.

The chain couples TRBV6-5 to TRBJ2-7; the D gene is possibly TRBD2 (6 bases). This CDR3 contains 15 residues. Germline loops: CDR1 MNHEY, CDR2 SVGAGI. The germline V and J ends were trimmed by 2 bases and 2 bases, with 13 bases remaining between them. The CDR3 sequence is CASSYGQGGPYEQYF. For the CDR3, the DNA is TGTGCCAGCAGTTACGGGCAGGGAGGCCCCTACGAGCAGTACTTC.

The chain is built from TRBV7-2 and TRBJ1-2; the match to TRBD1 covers 7 bases. The CDR3 totals 13 residues. Looked up from germline, CDR1 is SGHTA and CDR2 is FQGNSA. Trimming at V came to 3 bases and at J to 8 bases, leaving 6 bases not matched to a gene. CDR3 in DNA: TGTGCCAGCAGCTTCGGACAGGCAACGGGCTACACCTTC. Amino acids: CASSFGQATGYTF.

The gene calls are TRBV28 and TRBJ1-1; D is ambiguous. CDR1 and CDR2 from the germline V gene are MDHEN and SYDVKM. Trimming pared 5 bases from V and 1 base from J, leaving 11 bases between. There are 14 residues in the CDR3. The CDR3 DNA is TGTGCCAGCAGTGTGGGGAGGTGGAACACTGAAGCTTTCTTT. Encoded protein: CASSVGRWNTEAFF.

The rearrangement joins TRBV2 to TRBJ1-5; the match to TRBD1 covers 8 bases. CDR1 SNHLY and CDR2 FYNNEI come from the germline V gene. V lost 7 bases to trimming and J lost 6 bases; unmatched junction nucleotides: 8. CDR3 length: 14 residues. CDR3 DNA: TGTGCCAGCACACTCGGGACAGGTTTTCAGCCCCAGCATTTT. Protein sequence: CASTLGTGFQPQHF.

This sequence joins TRBV27 and TRBJ2-7; D is undetermined. V lost 1 base and J 4 bases, leaving 17 bases between the germline ends. Germline V gene sequence: CDR1 MNHEY, CDR2 SMNVEV (reference sequence). The CDR3 has 16 residues. The CDR3 reads CASSLYVTATRYEQYF. CDR3 DNA: TGTGCCAGCAGTTTATACGTAACAGCCACCCGGTACGAGCAGTACTTC.

The chain recombines TRBV2 with TRBJ2-7; 8 bases are shared with TRBD2. Germline V gene data show CDR1 as SNHLY and CDR2 as FYNNEI. This CDR3 comprises 14 residues. The V gene end was trimmed by 6 bases and the J gene end by 2 bases; junction bases not matched to a gene: 6. The CDR3 DNA sequence: TGTGCCAGCAGGCGACTAGCGAATACCTACGAGCAGTACTTC. Amino acid sequence: CASRRLANTYEQYF. The whole variable domain, remainder taken from reference TRBV2 and TRBJ2-7, is EPEVTQTPSHQVTQMGQEVILRCVPISNHLYFYWYRQILGQKVEFLVSFYNNEISEKSEIFDDQFSVERPDGSNFTLKIRSTKLEDSAMYFCASRRLANTYEQYFGPGTRLTVT.

This chain uses TRBV12-5 with TRBJ1-5; the D is unclear. Trimming pared 0 bases from V and 3 bases from J, leaving 12 bases between. The CDR3 covers 16 residues. Germline CDR1 is LGHNT and CDR2 is FRNRAP. CDR3 region: CASGLVTAGYNQPQHF. The CDR3 DNA follows: TGTGCTAGTGGTTTGGTAACGGCAGGCTACAATCAGCCCCAGCATTTT.

This chain joins TRBV6-1 and TRBJ1-2; a possible D gene is TRBD1 (6 bases). Trimming shortened V by 7 bases and J by 4 bases, and 13 bases separated the two germline ends. From germline, CDR1 is MNHNS and CDR2 SASEGT. CDR3 length: 13 amino acids. Here the CDR3 DNA reads TGTGCCAGCATCCTGGACAGAGTCTATGGCTACACCTTC. This gives the protein CASILDRVYGYTF.

The CDR3: CASSPQGTDTQYF. CDR3 DNA sequence: TGTGCCAGCAGCCCCCAGGGCACAGATACGCAGTATTTT. V usage is TRBV7-9 and J usage is TRBJ2-3; unclear D gene. This CDR3 has 13 amino acids. V was trimmed by 5 bases and J by 1 base, leaving 7 bases between them. The germline V gene encodes CDR1 SEHNR and CDR2 FQNEAQ (reference sequence). Using reference TRBV7-9 and TRBJ2-3 for the parts outside the CDR3, the full variable domain is DTGVSQNPRHKITKRGQNVTFRCDPISEHNRLYWYRQTLGQGPEFLTYFQNEAQLEKSRLLSDRFSAERPKGSFSTLEIQRTEQGDSAMYLCASSPQGTDTQYFGPGTRLTVL.

This clone has just a few counts. CDR3 nucleotides: TGTGCCAGCAGCCACGGGAGAGTAGGGGAGCAGTACTTC. Protein product: CASSHGRVGEQYF. The chain uses TRBV7-9 and TRBJ2-7, with D possibly being TRBD2 (6 bases). This CDR3 has 13 residues. CDR1 is SEHNR and CDR2 is FQNEAQ in the germline V gene (reference sequence). Trimming pared 5 bases from V and 7 bases from J, leaving 15 bases between.

The gene calls are TRBV18 and TRBJ1-1; no definite D call. This CDR3 spans 14 amino acids. V was pared by 2 bases and J by 1 base, with 8 bases between. Per germline, CDR1 KGHSH and CDR2 LQKENI. This chain's CDR3 is CASSPSSSNTEAFF. CDR3 in DNA: TGTGCCAGCTCACCATCTTCGTCGAACACTGAAGCTTTCTTT. The full variable domain, in which reference TRBV18 and TRBJ1-1 provide the parts outside the CDR3, is NAGVMQNPRHLVRRRGQEARLRCSPMKGHSHVYWYRQLPEEGLKFMVYLQKENIIDESGMPKERFSAEFPKEGPSILRIQQVVRGDSAAYFCASSPSSSNTEAFFGQGTRLTVV.

This clone was observed a single time. The genes are TRBV6-1 and TRBJ2-4, with 8 bases lining up with TRBD1. V was clipped by 3 bases and J by 11 bases; unmatched bases: 9. CDR3 length equals 14 residues. The germline V gene has CDR1 MNHNS and CDR2 SASEGT. CDR3 DNA: TGTGCCAGCAGTGACAGGGGGCGCAGGTATTTTCAGTACTTC. Translating gives CASSDRGRRYFQYF.

The chain joins TRBV4-3 to TRBJ2-2; possible D gene TRBD2, 7 bases. This CDR3 has 17 amino acids. The germline gives CDR1 LGHNA, CDR2 YSLEER. Trimming pared 4 bases from V and 8 bases from J, leaving 23 bases between. In DNA form, the CDR3 reads TGCGCCAGCAGCCTATTCAAGGGGGGGGCCCGGAGAGGGGAGCTGTTTTTT. Translating it yields CASSLFKGGARRGELFF.

This clone showed up just a few times. The V call is TRBV2, the J call TRBJ2-3; 12 bases agree with TRBD2. From germline, CDR1 is SNHLY and CDR2 FYNNEI. This CDR3 has 16 residues. V lost 5 bases to trimming and J lost 6 bases; unmatched junction nucleotides: 9. The CDR3 loop is CASSWASGGASDTQYF. CDR3 nucleotide sequence: TGTGCCAGCAGTTGGGCTAGCGGGGGGGCTTCGGATACGCAGTATTTT.

The chain uses TRBV19 and TRBJ1-1; D remains unclear. CDR3 length: 15 residues. The V gene's germline CDR1 is LNHDA and CDR2 SQIVND (reference sequence). Trimming removed 3 bases at V and 0 bases at J, with 11 bases between. CDR3 in amino acids: CASSMELGMNTEAFF. For the CDR3, the DNA is TGTGCCAGTAGTATGGAACTAGGAATGAACACTGAAGCTTTCTTT.

This clone was seen a few times. The chain joins TRBV11-2 to TRBJ2-5; 12 positions match TRBD1. Germline lookup yields CDR1 SGHAT and CDR2 FQNNGV. This CDR3 spans 16 amino acids. The V and J ends lost 2 bases and 5 bases, in that order; junction bases with no gene match: 6. The CDR3 coding sequence is TGTGCCAGCAGCTTATTGGGGACAGGGGGCCGGGAGACCCAGTACTTC. Translated: CASSLLGTGGRETQYF. The complete variable domain, with remaining parts taken from reference TRBV11-2 and TRBJ2-5, reads EAGVAQSPRYKIIEKRQSVAFWCNPISGHATLYWYQQILGQGPKLLIQFQNNGVVDDSQLPKDRFSAERLKGVDSTLKIQPAKLEDSAVYLCASSLLGTGGRETQYFGPGTRLLVL.